This entry features one T cell receptor beta chain sequence. This record belongs to a study of molecular identifiers for immune sequencing clone quantification. Trimming removed 6 bases from V and 10 bases from J, with 9 bases in between. Germline CDR1 SNHLY, CDR2 FYNNEI. The CDR3 loop spans 11 amino acids. As previously described, bulk TCR libraries were made using listed TCR primers. TCRdb used MiXCR to reprocess the PCR reads, holding one entry per CDR3 protein. The profile shows hundreds of thousands of distinct CDR3 sequences, roughly 27% of them singletons. The TCR was taken from a human donor in good health. Some libraries in this study had Jurkat cell RNA spiked in. The chain has TRBV2 and TRBJ1-4, with D tentatively TRBD1 (6 bases). Input material: naive CD8+ T cells from blood, with Jurkat cell RNA spiked in. Subset meaning: FACS-sorted CD8+CD4-CCR7+CD45RA+ naive T cells. The CDR3 DNA sequence: TGTGCCAGCAGGGACAGTGTAAAACTGTTTTTT. Amino acids: CASRDSVKLFF.